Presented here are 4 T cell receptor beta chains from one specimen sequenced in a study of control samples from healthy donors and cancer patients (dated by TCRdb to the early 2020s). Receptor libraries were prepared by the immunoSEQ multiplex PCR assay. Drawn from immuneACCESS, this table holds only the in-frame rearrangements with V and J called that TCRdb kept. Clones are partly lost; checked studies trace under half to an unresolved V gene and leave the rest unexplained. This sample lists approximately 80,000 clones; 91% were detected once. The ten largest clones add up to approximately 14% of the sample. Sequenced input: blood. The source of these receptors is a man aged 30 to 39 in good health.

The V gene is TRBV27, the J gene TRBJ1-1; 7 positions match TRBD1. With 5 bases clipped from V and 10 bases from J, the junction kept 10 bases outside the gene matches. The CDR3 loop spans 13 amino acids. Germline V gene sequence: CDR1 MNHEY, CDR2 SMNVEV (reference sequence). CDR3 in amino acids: CASSAPTTGVAFF. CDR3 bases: TGTGCCAGCAGTGCCCCAACCACAGGGGTAGCTTTCTTT.

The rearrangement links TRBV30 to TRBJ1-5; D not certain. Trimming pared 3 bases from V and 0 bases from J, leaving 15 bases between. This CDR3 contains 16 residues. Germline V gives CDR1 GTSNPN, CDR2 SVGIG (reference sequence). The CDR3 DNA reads TGTGCCTGGAGCGCTTACGACGGCTCTAGCAATCAGCCCCAGCATTTT. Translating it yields CAWSAYDGSSNQPQHF.

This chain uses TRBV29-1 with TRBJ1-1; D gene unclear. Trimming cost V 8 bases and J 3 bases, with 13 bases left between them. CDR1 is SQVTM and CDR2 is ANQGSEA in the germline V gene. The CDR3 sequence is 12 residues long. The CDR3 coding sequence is TGCAGCTATGGACGGCCGGACACTGAAGCTTTCTTT. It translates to CSYGRPDTEAFF.

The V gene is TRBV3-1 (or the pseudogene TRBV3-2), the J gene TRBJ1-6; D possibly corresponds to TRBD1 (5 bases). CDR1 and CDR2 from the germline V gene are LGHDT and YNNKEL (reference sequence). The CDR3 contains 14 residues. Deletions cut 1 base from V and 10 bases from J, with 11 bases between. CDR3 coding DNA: TGTGCCAGCAGCCAAGGCAGGGCCGAATCACCCCTCCACTTT. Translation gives CASSQGRAESPLHF.